The present TCR beta chain was sequenced within a study of blood T cell repertoires in COVID-19. Measured with immunoSEQ multiplex PCR; TCRdb has only the in-frame clones, and not every one. This sample has around 330,000 clones; 85% occur once, and the top ten carry around 2%. Looked up from germline, CDR1 is SGHVS and CDR2 is FQNEAQ. Between the trimmed V and J ends, which lost 8 bases and 0 bases, there was a span of 21 bases. The CDR3 length is 17 residues. This clonotype was sampled from a woman aged 25 to 45 who had been exposed to COVID-19. The sequencing sample was made of PBMCs or T cells enriched from blood (not recorded which). The rearrangement links TRBV7-8 to TRBJ2-3; possible D gene TRBD2, 5 bases. The CDR3 region has the DNA TGTGCCAGCCACAACACTTTTCCGGGGAGCAGCACAGATACGCAGTATTTT. Its translation is CASHNTFPGSSTDTQYF.